Listed below are T cell receptor beta chains from one sample, sequenced in a study of cytomegalovirus exposure and HLA in healthy donors. Measured with immunoSEQ multiplex PCR; TCRdb has only the in-frame clones, and not every one. The sample holds approximately 110,000 clones, roughly four fifths seen once. The source material was PBMCs. The receptor set was obtained from a woman aged 45-65 years in good health and CMV-seropositive. The CDR3 runs from the conserved cysteine through the conserved F or W. A D gene is named only where the DNA matches it firmly. Clone size is not always given. Where it is, it says once, few, many or a class for expanded clones.

v_call	clone_size	j_call	d_call	cdr3_nt	cdr3_aa
TRBV7-2	NA	TRBJ1-2	NA	TGTGCCAGCGCCCGTTGGGGGGGCGATGGCTACACCTTC	CASARWGGDGYTF
TRBV27	NA	TRBJ2-1	TRBD2	TGTGCCAGCAGCGGACGGGTAGCGGGGGGACATAGATACTACAATGAGCAGTTCTTC	CASSGRVAGGHRYYNEQFF
TRBV11-3	NA	TRBJ2-2	NA	TGTGCCAGCAGCTTAGATAGAGGCCAGTACTCAGGGGAGCTGTTTTTT	CASSLDRGQYSGELFF
TRBV6-1	NA	TRBJ2-5	TRBD2	TGTGCCAGCAGTGAATCAGGACTAGCGGGGGGGGAGACCCAGTACTTC	CASSESGLAGGETQYF
TRBV10-2	NA	TRBJ2-7	NA	TGCGCCAGCAGTGAGTCGACAGGCCCATACGAGCAGTACTTC	CASSESTGPYEQYF
TRBV11-2	NA	TRBJ1-2	NA	TGTGCCAGCAGCTTTGCGGACTATGGCTACACCTTC	CASSFADYGYTF
TRBV27	few	TRBJ2-3	NA	TGTGCCAGCAGTTTAGGAGGGGTCGATACGCAGTATTTT	CASSLGGVDTQYF
TRBV7-9	NA	TRBJ2-2	TRBD1	TGTGCCAGCAGCTTAGGAGCGGTGAGGGGGCGCACAGTTGCCGGGGAGCTGTTTTTT	CASSLGAVRGRTVAGELFF
TRBV18	NA	TRBJ1-2	NA	TGTGCCAGCTCACCTGCGAGGGCTATGGGTGGCTACACCTTC	CASSPARAMGGYTF
TRBV5-4	NA	TRBJ2-7	TRBD1	TGTGCCAGCAGCCGCCTTGGGACAGGGAATCAAGGGTACGAGCAGTACTTC	CASSRLGTGNQGYEQYF
TRBV9	NA	TRBJ2-1	NA	TGTGCCAGCAGCGCCCCCACGTTGAGCTCCTACAATGAGCAGTTCTTC	CASSAPTLSSYNEQFF
TRBV7-3	NA	TRBJ2-5	TRBD2	TGTGCCAGCAGCTTAATTGGGGGGGGTCAAGAGACCCAGTACTTC	CASSLIGGGQETQYF
TRBV6-1	NA	TRBJ2-6	TRBD1	TGTGCCAGCAGTGCCGGGACAGCGAACTCTGGGGCCAACGTCCTGACTTTC	CASSAGTANSGANVLTF
TRBV9	NA	TRBJ1-3	NA	TGTGCCAGCAGCGCTGACAATTTCGCTGGAAACACCATATATTTT	CASSADNFAGNTIYF
TRBV7-3	NA	TRBJ2-1	TRBD2	TGTGCCAGCAGCCCCCCCGGGGGGTACAATGAGCAGTTCTTC	CASSPPGGYNEQFF
TRBV21-1	NA	TRBJ2-1	NA	TGTGCCAGCAGCAAAGTAGGTAGCGGGCCCTACAATGAGCAGTTCTTC	CASSKVGSGPYNEQFF
TRBV5-5	NA	TRBJ2-1	TRBD1	TGTGCCAGCAGCCCTACCGGGACAGCTAACAATGAGCAGTTCTTC	CASSPTGTANNEQFF
TRBV5-1	NA	TRBJ2-4	NA	TGCGCCAGCAGCTCGGGGGACCGCGACATTCAGTACTTC	CASSSGDRDIQYF
TRBV19	NA	TRBJ1-1	NA	TGTGCCAGTAGTCTCGATTTCGACCGGGACACTGAAGCTTTCTTT	CASSLDFDRDTEAFF
TRBV5-6	NA	TRBJ2-1	TRBD2	TGTGCCAGCAGCTCGGGGGGGCCCAGGAATGAGCAGTTCTTC	CASSSGGPRNEQFF
TRBV27	few	TRBJ1-1	TRBD1	TGTGCCAGCAGTTTCTCCCGGACAGGAGACACTGAAGCTTTCTTT	CASSFSRTGDTEAFF
TRBV7-9	NA	TRBJ2-5	NA	TGTTCCAGCAGCTCCGGACTCCGTTCCCTGGAGACCCAGTACTTC	CSSSSGLRSLETQYF
TRBV9	NA	TRBJ2-1	TRBD2	TGTGCCAGCAGCGTACGGGCGGGGGAAAACAATGAGCAGTTCTTC	CASSVRAGENNEQFF
TRBV11-2	NA	TRBJ2-7	NA	TGTGCCAGCAGCTTAGGCGCTTACGAGCAGTACTTC	CASSLGAYEQYF
TRBV30	NA	TRBJ1-3	NA	TGTGCCTGGAGTATCCATAGGGGTTCTGGAAACACCATATATTTT	CAWSIHRGSGNTIYF
TRBV19	NA	TRBJ2-5	TRBD2	TGTGCCAGTAGTATAGACGGACTAGCGGCCGCGCGGACCCAGTACTTC	CASSIDGLAAARTQYF
TRBV5-1	NA	TRBJ2-7	NA	TGCGCCAGCAGCTTGGCTAGCGTGCCCTACGAGCAGTACTTC	CASSLASVPYEQYF
TRBV5-1	NA	TRBJ2-2	TRBD2	TGCGCCAGCAACCTAGCGGGGGGGACCGGGGAGCTGTTTTTT	CASNLAGGTGELFF
TRBV11-2	few	TRBJ1-3	TRBD1	TGTGCCAGCAACCGGGACAGGGGTCCTGGAAACACCATATATTTT	CASNRDRGPGNTIYF
TRBV4-2	NA	TRBJ1-2	NA	TGTGCCAGCAGCCAACCCCGAACTGAAGCTAACTATGGCTACACCTTC	CASSQPRTEANYGYTF
TRBV11-3	NA	TRBJ2-7	TRBD1	TGTGCCAGCAGTAGGGTACGACAGGGGGCCATGAACGAGCAGTACTTC	CASSRVRQGAMNEQYF
TRBV5-5	few	TRBJ1-2	TRBD1	TGTGCCAGCAGCTTGTACACCCATTTTCAGGGGGCGCTTGGCTACACCTTC	CASSLYTHFQGALGYTF
TRBV27	NA	TRBJ2-3	NA	TGTGCCAGCGGCAGGGCAGCAGATACGCAGTATTTT	CASGRAADTQYF
TRBV30	NA	TRBJ1-6	TRBD1	TGTGCCTGGAGTGGGACAGGGGGGAATTCACCCCTCCACTTT	CAWSGTGGNSPLHF
TRBV19	NA	TRBJ2-2	NA	TGTGCCAGTAGTATTAACCTCCTGGCAAGCGGGGAGCTGTTTTTT	CASSINLLASGELFF
TRBV10-3	NA	TRBJ2-1	NA	TGTGCCATCAGTGAGTATGGCCAGGGGAACAATGAGCAGTTCTTC	CAISEYGQGNNEQFF
TRBV2	NA	TRBJ2-1	TRBD1	TGTGCCAGCAGTTATGACAGGGGTATCTACAATGAGCAGTTCTTC	CASSYDRGIYNEQFF
TRBV27	NA	TRBJ2-5	TRBD1	TGTGCCAGCAGTCCTCCCGGGACAGGGATGGAGACCCAGTACTTC	CASSPPGTGMETQYF
TRBV5-1	NA	TRBJ1-2	NA	TGCGCCAGCAGGGTCGGGGGGTTCTTATCACACGGCTACATCTTC	CASRVGGFLSHGYIF
TRBV6-5	NA	TRBJ2-1	TRBD2	TGTGCCAGCAGTTACTCCGCCAGCGGGGGGGGCAATGAGCAGTTCTTC	CASSYSASGGGNEQFF
TRBV6-1	NA	TRBJ2-4	NA	TGTGCCAGCAGTGAATCGTCTTGGGTGGAGCTAGCCAAAAACATTCAGTACTTC	CASSESSWVELAKNIQYF
TRBV2	NA	TRBJ1-2	NA	TGTGCCAGCAGGCCGGCGGTCGGTAGTGGCTACACCTTC	CASRPAVGSGYTF
TRBV5-4	once	TRBJ2-5	NA	TGTGCCAGCAGCTTGGACCTAGCGCAGGCGGAGACCCAGTACTTC	CASSLDLAQAETQYF
TRBV7-7	NA	TRBJ2-1	TRBD2	TGTGCCAGCAGCTTAGCCCTGCCAACAGCGGGGTCTGGTAGTGAGCAGTTCTTC	CASSLALPTAGSGSEQFF
TRBV5-1	NA	TRBJ2-5	TRBD2	TGCGCCAGTTCAAGCGGGGGGCAAGAGACCCAGTACTTC	CASSSGGQETQYF
TRBV7-9	NA	TRBJ2-1	NA	TGTGCCAGCAGCCCTACGACAGTTTACAATGAGCAGTTCTTC	CASSPTTVYNEQFF
TRBV2	NA	TRBJ2-7	TRBD2	TGTGCCAGCAGTGTAGGTCGCGGGGGGGCCTACGAGCAGTACTTC	CASSVGRGGAYEQYF
TRBV9	NA	TRBJ1-4	TRBD1	TGTGCCAGCAGCTCTTCGACAGGGATGAGTGAAAAACTGTTTTTT	CASSSSTGMSEKLFF
TRBV11-2	NA	TRBJ2-5	NA	TGTGCCAGCAGCTTAGGGACGAGAGGGCGAGAGACCCAGTACTTC	CASSLGTRGRETQYF
TRBV7-9	NA	TRBJ1-4	TRBD1	TGTGCCAGCAGCCCGCGACAGGGAGCAACTAATGAAAAACTGTTTTTT	CASSPRQGATNEKLFF
TRBV5-1	NA	TRBJ2-1	TRBD1	TGCGCCAGCAGCGGTACAGGGGGCTCCTACAATGAGCAGTTCTTC	CASSGTGGSYNEQFF
TRBV27	NA	TRBJ2-3	NA	TGTGCCAGCAGTGCCAGGGTCCCCGCTACGCAGTATTTT	CASSARVPATQYF
TRBV6-6	few	TRBJ2-7	NA	TGTGCCAGCAGCGGTAGGGACATCGGCTCCTACGAGCAGTACTTC	CASSGRDIGSYEQYF
TRBV11-2	few	TRBJ1-5	TRBD1	TGTGCCAGCAGCTTGGGACAGCCTGTACAATATAGCAATCAGCCCCAGCATTTT	CASSLGQPVQYSNQPQHF
TRBV7-8	NA	TRBJ1-2	TRBD1	TGTGCCAGCAGCCCGCGGACAGGTATCAACTATGGCTACACCTTC	CASSPRTGINYGYTF
TRBV15	NA	TRBJ2-5	TRBD1	TGTGCCACCAGCAGAGACCAGACAGGGCAAGAGACCCAGTACTTC	CATSRDQTGQETQYF